This T cell receptor (beta chain) was sequenced for a study of cytomegalovirus exposure and HLA in healthy donors. Study-level information: Earlier sequencing of about 179 million T cells yielded around 120 million unique TCR beta sequences.

Donors showed nominal health when sampled, although they likely had unrecorded immune exposures. As to this clone: Its target is not known.

Broader study findings: The dataset shows that most TCR sequences were rare, while some public TCRs occurred in many donors.

V lost 6 bases and J lost 7; bases outside the gene matches: 7. This CDR3 region has 14 residues. Germline-derived CDR1 and CDR2 are MNHEY and SVGAGI. With 60 Vbeta and 13 Jbeta primers, the PCR was carried out. The protocol was immunoSEQ multiplex PCR, while the TCRdb copy is restricted to in-frame clones and leaves out a portion. Of 84,000 or so clones listed, roughly 84% are singletons. The V and J genes are TRBV6-5 and TRBJ1-5; TRBD1 matches at 9 bases. The receptor's source is a man aged 25-45 years in good health and CMV-seronegative. Material: PBMCs. The CDR3 loop is CASRSDRGEQPQHF. In nucleotides, the CDR3 is TGTGCCAGCAGATCGGACAGGGGTGAACAGCCCCAGCATTTT.